Following are 31 T cell receptor beta chains from one sample sequenced in a study of T-cell reconstitution after alpha-beta-depleted transplantation in children. TCRbeta library preparation incorporated unique molecular identifiers. Using its own MiXCR run on the PCR reads, TCRdb lists one record per CDR3 protein. Here the sample spans over 450,000 distinct CDR3 sequences, roughly a tenth being singletons. The material was PBMCs, obtained before TCRalphabeta/CD19-depleted stem cell transplant. The receptors come from a child aged 2 to 15 with inherited bone marrow failure, due to receive a stem cell transplant.

As for this clonotype: This clone may be a read error of a much larger clone one base away. The chain couples TRBV7-9 to TRBJ2-3; D is possibly TRBD1 (5 bases). Germline V lookup: CDR1 SEHNR, CDR2 FQNEAQ (reference sequence). The CDR3 consists of 14 residues. The V gene lost 5 bases and the J gene lost 7 bases, with 16 bases spanning the gap. The CDR3 loop is CASSRRGGPHTQYF. DNA for the CDR3: TGTGCCAGCAGCCGAAGGGGTGGGCCACATACGCAGTATTTT.

The chain employs TRBV11-2 and TRBJ2-1, with D hard to call. This CDR3 has 17 residues. The ends were cut back, 1 base at V and 2 bases at J, with 15 bases in the middle. The germline gives CDR1 SGHAT, CDR2 FQNNGV. DNA of the CDR3: TGTGCCAGCAGCTTAGGCCGTTACCTAGTAGCCTACAATGAGCAGTTCTTC. Its translation: CASSLGRYLVAYNEQFF. Combining the CDR3 with reference TRBV11-2 and TRBJ2-1 gives the whole variable domain EAGVAQSPRYKIIEKRQSVAFWCNPISGHATLYWYQQILGQGPKLLIQFQNNGVVDDSQLPKDRFSAERLKGVDSTLKIQPAKLEDSAVYLCASSLGRYLVAYNEQFFGPGTRLTVL.

This clonotype was found many times. The chain employs TRBV4-2 and TRBJ2-7, with D perhaps TRBD2 (6 bases). CDR3 length equals 17 residues. V gave up 1 base and J gave up 0 bases, with 16 bases separating them. The germline CDR1 and CDR2 sequences are LGHNA and YNFKEQ. CDR3 protein: CASSQVIWEDNSYEQYF. The CDR3 DNA reads TGTGCCAGCAGCCAAGTGATATGGGAGGATAACTCCTACGAGCAGTACTTC.

This clonotype was seen many times. An end of the junction differs from the germline gene, which may be a read error. J is TRBJ2-5 and V is TRBV5-1; TRBD1 matches at 8 bases. CDR1 is SGHRS and CDR2 is YFSETQ in the germline V gene. The CDR3 has 14 amino acids. CDR3 sequence (DNA): TGCGCCAGCAGCTTGCAGGGACAGGCGCTCCAGTTGAACTTC. Amino acids: CASSLQGQALQLNF.

The sample holds many counts of this clonotype. This sequence joins TRBV28 and TRBJ2-7, with 15 bases fitting TRBD2. The CDR3 consists of 16 residues. Looked up from germline, CDR1 is MDHEN and CDR2 is SYDVKM. J gave up 3 bases and V 3 bases, and 3 bases lay outside the gene matches. The CDR3 protein is CASSLGLAGGGYEQYF. The CDR3 region has the DNA TGTGCCAGCAGTTTGGGACTAGCGGGAGGTGGCTACGAGCAGTACTTC.

V gene TRBV23-1 combines with J gene TRBJ2-1; 13 positions agree with TRBD2. TRBV23-1 qualifies as an ORF whose function is uncertain. The CDR3 totals 17 residues. After removal of 5 bases from V and 0 bases from J, the junction contained 4 bases not matched to a gene. CDR3 DNA sequence: TGCGCCAGCAGTTTCGGACTAGCGGGAGACTCCTACAATGAGCAGTTCTTC. Translating gives CASSFGLAGDSYNEQFF.

The chain combines TRBV20-1 with TRBJ2-7; D is unresolved. CDR1 DFQATT and CDR2 SNEGSKA come from the germline V gene (reference sequence). V gave up 3 bases and J gave up 4 bases, with 16 bases separating them. The CDR3 is 14 residues long. CDR3 sequence reads: CSASQISFKYEQYF. The CDR3 bases are TGCAGTGCTAGCCAGATTAGCTTTAAATACGAGCAGTACTTC.

Of note for this clonotype: An end of the junction differs from the germline gene, which may be a read error. The V gene is TRBV7-9, the J gene TRBJ2-7; a possible D gene is TRBD2 (5 bases). Germline lookup yields CDR1 SEHNR and CDR2 FQNEAQ (reference sequence). CDR3 length equals 13 residues. CDR3 DNA sequence: TGTGCCAGCAGCCCCATATCCGTCGGGGTCGAAGGATTC. It is translated as CASSPISVGVEGF.

In this sample, this clonotype turned up many times. The chain couples TRBV5-6 to TRBJ2-5; 7 bases map to TRBD2. J lost 1 base, V lost 4 bases, and 4 bases had no gene match. Germline CDR1 is SGHDT and CDR2 is YYEEEE. This CDR3 has 14 amino acids. The CDR3 region is CASSLGLLQETQYF. The CDR3 region has the DNA TGTGCCAGCAGCCTGGGACTACTCCAAGAGACCCAGTACTTC.

There are a few counts of this clonotype. The chain combines TRBV6-2 or TRBV6-3 with TRBJ2-2, with D possibly matching TRBD1 (7 bases). Trimming shortened V by 6 bases and J by 4 bases, and 12 bases separated the two germline ends. Per the germline V gene, CDR1 is MNHEY and CDR2 is SVGEGT. CDR3 length: 14 amino acids. This chain's CDR3 is CASRGGQATGELFF. The CDR3 DNA is TGTGCCAGCAGGGGAGGACAGGCCACCGGGGAGCTGTTTTTT.

This clonotype came up a few times. The rearrangement joins TRBV20-1 to TRBJ2-5; D is unresolved. The CDR3 is made up of 12 amino acids. Germline loops: CDR1 DFQATT, CDR2 SNEGSKA (reference sequence). V was cut by 5 bases and J by 0 bases, with 7 bases left in between. The CDR3 reads CSARNYQETQYF. CDR3 sequence (DNA): TGCAGTGCTCGGAATTACCAAGAGACCCAGTACTTC.

As concerns this clonotype: Just one base apart from a much larger clone, this may be a read error. This chain joins TRBV28 and TRBJ2-1; D unresolved. Germline CDR1 reads MDHEN; CDR2 reads SYDVKM. The CDR3 covers 12 residues. The CDR3 sequence: CASSFSFNEQFF. The CDR3 bases are TGTGCCAGCAGTTTCTCCTTCAATGAGCAGTTCTTC.

This clonotype was observed many times. The chain carries TRBV24-1 and TRBJ2-7; tentative D call: TRBD1 (6 bases). Germline V CDR1 and CDR2: KGHDR, SFDVKD. The CDR3 loop spans 14 amino acids. Trimming shortened V by 4 bases and J by 3 bases, and 12 bases separated the two germline ends. CDR3 protein: CATSDNRVSYEQYF. CDR3 nucleotides: TGTGCCACCAGTGACAACAGGGTCAGCTACGAGCAGTACTTC.

Concerning this clonotype: The junction shows a germline mismatch at one end, possibly a read error. The chain links TRBV30 to TRBJ1-5; 7 positions agree with TRBD1. Germline CDR1 GTSNPN, CDR2 SVGIG (reference sequence). This CDR3 has 18 residues. CDR3 loop: CAWLALTGTAYSNRPQHF. CDR3 sequence (DNA): TGTGCCTGGCTCGCCCTCACCGGGACAGCGTATAGCAATCGGCCCCAGCATTTT.

This clonotype has at least ten counts. V usage is TRBV3-1 and J usage is TRBJ2-7; 10 bases line up with TRBD2. CDR1 and CDR2 from the germline V gene are LGHDT and YNNKEL (reference sequence). The ends lost 0 bases at V and 3 bases at J; junction bases unmatched: 14. The CDR3 sequence is 19 residues long. The CDR3 is CASSQEKAGGTFPLYEQYF. As DNA, the CDR3 is TGTGCCAGCAGCCAAGAAAAAGCGGGGGGGACTTTCCCTCTCTACGAGCAGTACTTC.

This clonotype was counted ten times or more. The rearrangement uses TRBV29-1 and TRBJ2-5; 7 bases line up with TRBD2. CDR1 is SQVTM and CDR2 is ANQGSEA in the germline V gene. Trimming took 8 bases from V and 5 from J; bases not matched to a gene: 8. CDR3 size: 12 residues. CDR3 in DNA: TGCAGCCTAACGGGGGGAGGGGAGACCCAGTACTTC. Its protein is CSLTGGGETQYF.

This clonotype came up a few times. The CDR3 loop reads CASTSGPGYEQYF. The CDR3 coding sequence is TGTGCCAGCACCTCGGGTCCAGGCTACGAGCAGTACTTC. The chain is built from TRBV7-2 and TRBJ2-7; D unclear. V lost 7 bases to trimming and J lost 3 bases, with 13 bases between them. Germline V lookup: CDR1 SGHTA, CDR2 FQGNSA. The CDR3 length is 13 residues.

This clonotype was found many times. V and J are TRBV5-1 and TRBJ2-2, with 9 bases lining up with TRBD2. V was clipped by 3 bases and J by 0 bases; unmatched bases: 12. The CDR3 totals 19 residues. Germline V gives CDR1 SGHRS, CDR2 YFSETQ. Here the CDR3 DNA reads TGCGCCAGCAGCTCCTCCATTGGAGTAGCGGGAGCGAACACCGGGGAGCTGTTTTTT. It specifies CASSSSIGVAGANTGELFF. The full variable domain, in which reference TRBV5-1 and TRBJ2-2 provide the parts outside the CDR3, is KAGVTQTPRYLIKTRGQQVTLSCSPISGHRSVSWYQQTPGQGLQFLFEYFSETQRNKGNFPGRFSGRQFSNSRSEMNVSTLELGDSALYLCASSSSIGVAGANTGELFFGEGSRLTVL.

This chain joins TRBV12-3 or TRBV12-4 and TRBJ1-2, with D maybe TRBD1 (6 bases). The CDR3 is 12 amino acids. V was clipped by 7 bases and J by 7 bases, with 13 bases between them. The CDR3 nucleotides are TGTGCCAGCAACAGGGTCCAACCTGGCTACACCTTC. The encoded protein is CASNRVQPGYTF.

Many counts were recorded for this clonotype. V is TRBV28 and J is TRBJ2-4; 9 bases fit TRBD2. CDR3 length: 12 residues. Trimming cost V 8 bases and J 12 bases; bases outside gene matches: 8. Germline V gene sequence: CDR1 MDHEN, CDR2 SYDVKM. The CDR3, as DNA: TGTGCCAGCTACCTAGCGGGATCGGGTCAGTACTTC. Translated: CASYLAGSGQYF.

This clonotype was observed many times. The gene calls are TRBV6-1 and TRBJ2-3; D is ambiguous. The CDR3 consists of 15 residues. The V gene lost 0 bases and the J gene lost 4 bases, with 11 bases spanning the gap. Germline CDR1 reads MNHNS; CDR2 reads SASEGT. In DNA, the CDR3 is TGTGCCAGCAGTGAAGCTCGATGGTCGTCAGATACGCAGTATTTT. It yields the protein CASSEARWSSDTQYF.

This clonotype was seen many times. The chain joins TRBV5-1 to TRBJ2-1, with 9 bases lining up with TRBD1. This CDR3 region has 15 residues. From germline, CDR1 is SGHRS and CDR2 YFSETQ. V trimming: 4 bases; J trimming: 4 bases; junction bases outside the gene matches: 6. CDR3 in amino acids: CASSHPGQGYNEQFF. The CDR3, as DNA: TGCGCCAGCAGCCATCCGGGACAGGGTTACAATGAGCAGTTCTTC.

The CDR3 here is CSARDTSGRVADTQYF. The CDR3 DNA reads TGCAGTGCTAGAGATACCTCGGGGAGGGTCGCAGATACGCAGTATTTT. The chain uses TRBV20-1 and TRBJ2-3, with 7 bases fitting TRBD2. V shed 0 bases and J 4 bases; nucleotides not matched to a gene: 10. Germline lookup yields CDR1 DFQATT and CDR2 SNEGSKA (reference sequence). This CDR3 spans 16 amino acids.

This clonotype was counted ten times or more. V usage is TRBV2 and J usage is TRBJ2-1; D not certain. The CDR3 consists of 12 residues. Germline CDR1 and CDR2: SNHLY and FYNNEI. Trimming stripped 4 bases from V and 7 bases from J, with 8 bases between. For the CDR3, the DNA is TGTGCCAGCAGTGTTCGGCTAAATGAGCAGTTCTTC. Translation: CASSVRLNEQFF.

This clonotype was detected ten times or more. This sequence joins TRBV12-3 or TRBV12-4 and TRBJ2-7, with 7 bases that match TRBD1. This CDR3 is 14 amino acids long. V dropped 6 bases and J dropped 7; count of bases not matched to a gene: 12. The CDR3 DNA reads as TGTGCCAGCAGCACCGGGACAGCTTTAGGGGAGCAGTACTTC. As protein: CASSTGTALGEQYF.

This clonotype was seen at least ten times. This chain links TRBV28 with TRBJ2-1, with 10 nucleotides matching TRBD2. Germline-derived CDR1 and CDR2 are MDHEN and SYDVKM. This CDR3 has 15 residues. After removal of 4 bases from V and 7 bases from J, the junction contained 7 bases not matched to a gene. CDR3 sequence (DNA): TGTGCCAGCAGTTCCCCTAGCGGGAGTGTTAATGAGCAGTTCTTC. Its translation: CASSSPSGSVNEQFF.

This clonotype has a count of ten or more. The germline gene is not matched at one end of the junction; a read error may be the cause. The chain joins TRBV4-3 to TRBJ2-7, with D possibly being TRBD1 or TRBD2 (5 bases each). The germline V gene has CDR1 LGHNA and CDR2 YSLEER. The CDR3 totals 14 residues. The CDR3 protein is CASSQVKGTYEQYF. For the CDR3, the DNA is TGCGCCAGCAGCCAAGTAAAAGGGACCTATGAGCAGTACTTC.

This clonotype was observed a few times. The chain recombines TRBV7-9 with TRBJ1-2; D gene unclear. The germline V gene has CDR1 SEHNR and CDR2 FQNEAQ (reference sequence). V lost 2 bases to trimming and J lost 4 bases, with 8 bases between them. The CDR3 is made up of 13 amino acids. CDR3 residues: CASSLPSFYGYTF. The CDR3, as DNA: TGTGCCAGCAGCTTACCCTCCTTCTATGGCTACACCTTC.

This clonotype has ten or more counts. The V and J genes are TRBV9 and TRBJ2-1, with D hard to call. The CDR3 is made up of 14 amino acids. V was cut by 3 bases and J by 1 base, with 8 bases left in between. Per germline, CDR1 SGDLS and CDR2 YYNGEE. The CDR3, as DNA: TGTGCCAGCAGCGCCGCAGGTTCCTACAATGAGCAGTTCTTC. Its protein is CASSAAGSYNEQFF. The full variable domain, its missing parts supplied by reference TRBV9 and TRBJ2-1, is DSGVTQTPKHLITATGQRVTLRCSPRSGDLSVYWYQQSLDQGLQFLIQYYNGEERAKGNILERFSAQQFPDLHSELNLSSLELGDSALYFCASSAAGSYNEQFFGPGTRLTVL.

This clonotype was counted once. The junction departs from germline at one end; a sequencing error may be responsible. The chain couples TRBV5-6 to TRBJ2-2; D may be TRBD1 or TRBD2 (5 bases each). The CDR3 extends over 14 amino acids. Germline loops: CDR1 SGHDT, CDR2 YYEEEE. CDR3: CAISSGLFTGELFF. The CDR3, as DNA: TGTGCCATCAGCTCGGGGCTCTTCACCGGGGAGCTGTTTTTT.

This clonotype came up many times. This sequence joins TRBV4-3 and TRBJ1-4; TRBD1 matches 7 bases. The CDR3 is 15 residues long. Germline V CDR1 and CDR2: LGHNA, YSLEER. J was trimmed by 3 bases and V by 1 base; bases with no gene match: 2. In nucleotides, the CDR3 is TGCGCCAGCAGCCAAGTTGGGACAGCTAATGAAAAACTGTTTTTT. This encodes CASSQVGTANEKLFF.